Below, one TCR beta chain is given with its context. This clone was detected once. Its antigen remains undetermined. Base qualities were left out, and no much larger clone turns up one base away. For TCRbeta CDR3 sequencing, genomic DNA from the sorted cells was extracted using the QIAGEN DNeasy Blood and Tissue Kit. High-throughput TCRbeta CDR3 sequencing was carried out commercially through immunoSEQ, with PCR amplification with bias correction and internal controls included. Under the source paper's analysis protocol: A unique productive TCRbeta sequence was defined by the CDR3 nucleotide sequence when primers matched, and otherwise by the CDR3 amino acid sequence together with the Vbeta and Jbeta genes. As a correction for sorting error, sequences shared between sorted populations at a frequency ratio of 2:1 or less were discarded, and the remaining shared sequences were assigned to the higher population. Sequences were defined as donor-reactive when expanded at least 5-fold in CFSE-low cells versus unstimulated cells and present at a frequency of at least 0.01% in CFSE-low cells. Jensen-Shannon divergence, calculated on the top 100 TCRbeta sequences ranked by frequency, was used to quantify repertoire divergence. For samples with multiple sequencing runs, sorting error was corrected in each run separately before the runs were combined. This is the immuneACCESS table as TCRdb keeps it, with only in-frame sequences that have V and J called. A part of the clones is gone; compared with another copy, unresolved V genes explain less than half, and the rest is unexplained. Clone size and the V and J calls come from that table; the DNA yielded D and trimming. The sample table holds 74,000 or so clones, of which roughly nine tenths were seen once. The ten top clones hold around 1.6% of the sample.

This entry is derived from a study of Tregs in tolerant kidney transplant recipients (dated by TCRdb to about 2019). Concerning the study at large: The study applied TCRbeta sequencing to find donor-specific regulatory T cells before combined kidney and bone marrow transplantation and then followed those same cells after transplant. Study-wide findings and limitations: Expanding Tregs with activated donor B cells appeared to identify the most biologically relevant and donor-specific TCRbeta repertoire. PCR primers changed over time for some patients, so nucleotide-level comparison across those patients' samples was not possible. In tolerant patients, the expansion of donor-specific Tregs was greater than global Treg expansion, suggesting that the expansion was antigen-driven rather than nonspecific. Biological reproducibility was not examined directly, but technical replication error appeared to be minimal. The study was constrained by small patient numbers, and validation of the findings is required in larger populations and under other immunosuppression protocols.

Between the V and J ends, shortened by 5 bases and 6 bases respectively, the junction contains 14 bases. CDR1 and CDR2 are read off the germline V gene as SGHTA and FQGTGA. Including cysteine and phenylalanine, the CDR3 has 14 amino acids. Of all the DNA, just the CDR3 is kept, 42 bases in frame from base 1. Transplants used related donors with nonmyeloablative bone marrow transplantation; mixed chimerism was transient in the human trials. Unstimulated Tregs (CD4+CD25+CD127-), CD4+ non-Tregs (CD4+CD25-), CD4 and CD8 cells were FACS-sorted from thawed PBMCs. Patients were 4 combined kidney and bone marrow transplant recipients from the ITN036ST trial, and only these trial subjects had samples available. Healthy control blood was processed by Ficoll density gradient to PBMCs and cryopreserved; patient PBMCs were collected before and after transplant.

The chain employs TRBV7-3 and TRBJ2-1, with a tentative D gene TRBD2 over 6 matching bases. Sequencing used CD4+ T cells from blood (PBMCs), obtained 24 months after the transplant. The receptor was isolated from a human patient who received a combined kidney and bone marrow transplant. After a transplant, some of the T cells may come from the graft donor. Here is the DNA: TGTGCCAGCAGCCTCGGGCGGGGAAGCAATGAGCAGTTCTTC. This yields the protein CASSLGRGSNEQFF.